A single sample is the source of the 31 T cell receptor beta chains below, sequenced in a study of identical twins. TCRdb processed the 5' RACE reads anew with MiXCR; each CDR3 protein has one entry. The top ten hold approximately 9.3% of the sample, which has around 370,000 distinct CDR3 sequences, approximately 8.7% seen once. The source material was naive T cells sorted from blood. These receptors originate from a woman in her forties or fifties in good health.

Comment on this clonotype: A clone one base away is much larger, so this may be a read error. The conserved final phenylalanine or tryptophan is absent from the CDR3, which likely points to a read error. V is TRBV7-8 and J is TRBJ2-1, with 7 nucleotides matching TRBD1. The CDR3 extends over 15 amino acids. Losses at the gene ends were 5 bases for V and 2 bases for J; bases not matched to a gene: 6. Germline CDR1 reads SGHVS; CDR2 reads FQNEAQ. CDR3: CASSPGTVPYNEQFL. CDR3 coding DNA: TGTGCCAGCAGCCCCGGGACAGTTCCCTACAATGAGCAGTTCTTG.

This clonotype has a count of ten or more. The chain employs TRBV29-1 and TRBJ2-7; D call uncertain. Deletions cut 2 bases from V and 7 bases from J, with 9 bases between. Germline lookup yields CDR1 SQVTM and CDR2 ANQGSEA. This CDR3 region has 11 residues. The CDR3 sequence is CSVESGREQYF. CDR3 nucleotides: TGCAGCGTTGAATCGGGTAGAGAGCAGTACTTC.

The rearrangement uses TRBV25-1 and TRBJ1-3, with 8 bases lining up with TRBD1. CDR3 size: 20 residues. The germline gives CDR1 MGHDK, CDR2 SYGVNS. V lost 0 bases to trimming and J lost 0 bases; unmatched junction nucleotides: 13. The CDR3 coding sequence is TGTGCCAGCAGTGAATATAGGTTCGGGACAGGCACCTTCTCTGGAAACACCATATATTTT. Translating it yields CASSEYRFGTGTFSGNTIYF.

The CDR3 nucleotides are TGTGCCAGCAGTTTTGGGCTAGCGGGACCCACAGATACGCAGTATTTT. Its translation: CASSFGLAGPTDTQYF. V and J are TRBV27 and TRBJ2-3, with 9 bases matching TRBD2. The CDR3 sequence is 16 residues long. The J segment lost 2 bases and the V segment lost 3 bases, leaving 6 bases of the junction unmatched. CDR1 is MNHEY, CDR2 SMNVEV, per germline (reference sequence).

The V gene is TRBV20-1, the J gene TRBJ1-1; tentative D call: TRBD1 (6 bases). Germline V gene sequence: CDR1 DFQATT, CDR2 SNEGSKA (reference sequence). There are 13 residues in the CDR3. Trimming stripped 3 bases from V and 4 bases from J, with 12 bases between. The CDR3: CSARKGGLTEAFF. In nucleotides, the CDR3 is TGCAGTGCTAGGAAGGGGGGGCTCACTGAAGCTTTCTTT.

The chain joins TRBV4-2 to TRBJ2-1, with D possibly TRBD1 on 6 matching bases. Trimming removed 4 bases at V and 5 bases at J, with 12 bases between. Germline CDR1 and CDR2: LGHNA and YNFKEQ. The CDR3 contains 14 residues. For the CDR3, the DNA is TGTGCCAGCAGCCCGACAGGTCTTAACAATGAGCAGTTCTTC. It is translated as CASSPTGLNNEQFF.

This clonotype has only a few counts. CDR3 nucleotide sequence: TGCAGCGGAGGTGAGGCAGGAAACATTCAGTACTTC. It encodes CSGGEAGNIQYF. The rearrangement uses TRBV29-1 and TRBJ2-4; D gene ambiguous. Trimming removed 7 bases from V and 6 bases from J, with 13 bases in between. The CDR3 runs to 12 residues. Germline values: CDR1 SQVTM, CDR2 ANQGSEA.

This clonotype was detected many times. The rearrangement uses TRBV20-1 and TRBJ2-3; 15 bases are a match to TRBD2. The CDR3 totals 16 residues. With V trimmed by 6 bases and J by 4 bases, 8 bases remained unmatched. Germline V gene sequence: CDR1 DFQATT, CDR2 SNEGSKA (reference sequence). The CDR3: CSAAGTSGRTADTQYF. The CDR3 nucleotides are TGCAGTGCAGCCGGGACTAGCGGGAGGACCGCAGATACGCAGTATTTT.

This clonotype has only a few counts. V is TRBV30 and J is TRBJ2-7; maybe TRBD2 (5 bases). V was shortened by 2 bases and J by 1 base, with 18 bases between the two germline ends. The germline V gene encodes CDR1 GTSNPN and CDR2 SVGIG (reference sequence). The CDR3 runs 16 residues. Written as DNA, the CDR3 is TGTGCCTGGAGTCCGAATAGGACTCCCCTTTCCTACGAGCAGTACTTC. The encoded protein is CAWSPNRTPLSYEQYF.

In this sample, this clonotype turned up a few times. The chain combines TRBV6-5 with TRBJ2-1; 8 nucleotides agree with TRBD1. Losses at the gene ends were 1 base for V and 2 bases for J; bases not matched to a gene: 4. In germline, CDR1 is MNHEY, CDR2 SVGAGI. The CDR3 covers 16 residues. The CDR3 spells CASSYWAGGPYNEQFF. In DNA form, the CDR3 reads TGTGCCAGCAGTTACTGGGCAGGGGGCCCCTACAATGAGCAGTTCTTC.

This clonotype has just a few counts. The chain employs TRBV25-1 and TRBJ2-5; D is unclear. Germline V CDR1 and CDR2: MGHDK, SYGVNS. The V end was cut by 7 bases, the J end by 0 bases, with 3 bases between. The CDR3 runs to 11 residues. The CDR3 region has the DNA TGTGCCAGCACCGACCAAGAGACCCAGTACTTC. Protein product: CASTDQETQYF.

CDR3 protein: CSVLTERGTDTQYF. Written as DNA, the CDR3 is TGCAGCGTGCTGACTGAGCGGGGCACAGATACGCAGTATTTT. V is TRBV29-1 and J is TRBJ2-3; possible D gene TRBD2, 6 bases. CDR1 SQVTM and CDR2 ANQGSEA come from the germline V gene. Trimming cost V 6 bases and J 1 base, with 14 bases left between them. The CDR3 has 14 residues.

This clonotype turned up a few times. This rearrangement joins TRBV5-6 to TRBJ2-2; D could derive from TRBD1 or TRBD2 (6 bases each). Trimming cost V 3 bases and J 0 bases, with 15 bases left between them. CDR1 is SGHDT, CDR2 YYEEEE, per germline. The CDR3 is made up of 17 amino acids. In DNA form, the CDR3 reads TGTGCCAGCAGCTACCTGACAGGCGGGGCGAACACCGGGGAGCTGTTTTTT. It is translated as CASSYLTGGANTGELFF.

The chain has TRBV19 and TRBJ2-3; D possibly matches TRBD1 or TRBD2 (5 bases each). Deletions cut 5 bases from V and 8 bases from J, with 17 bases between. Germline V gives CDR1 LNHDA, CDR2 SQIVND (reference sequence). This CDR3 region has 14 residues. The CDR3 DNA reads TGTGCCAGTAGTCTTGGTTACGGGGCAGTTACGCAGTATTTT. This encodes CASSLGYGAVTQYF.

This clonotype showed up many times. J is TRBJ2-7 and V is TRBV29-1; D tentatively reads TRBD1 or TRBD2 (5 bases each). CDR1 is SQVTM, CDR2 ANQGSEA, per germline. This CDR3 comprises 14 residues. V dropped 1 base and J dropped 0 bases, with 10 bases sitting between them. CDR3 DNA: TGCAGCGTTGAAGGGGGACGGAGCTCCTACGAGCAGTACTTC. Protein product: CSVEGGRSSYEQYF.

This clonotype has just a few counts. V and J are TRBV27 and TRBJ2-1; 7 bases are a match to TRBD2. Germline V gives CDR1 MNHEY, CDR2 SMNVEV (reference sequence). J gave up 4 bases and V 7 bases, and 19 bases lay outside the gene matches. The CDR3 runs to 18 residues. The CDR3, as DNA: TGTGCCAGCACCATAGGTTATCGCGGGAGATTATCTTACAATGAGCAGTTCTTC. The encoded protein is CASTIGYRGRLSYNEQFF.

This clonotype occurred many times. Here the CDR3 DNA reads TGTGCCAGCAGTTACTCGGGACAGGGCAATCAGCCCCAGCATTTT. Translation: CASSYSGQGNQPQHF. The chain joins TRBV6-2 or TRBV6-3 to TRBJ1-5; 8 bases match TRBD1. The CDR3 is 15 amino acids. The V gene's germline CDR1 is MNHEY and CDR2 SVGEGT. Trimming removed 0 bases from V and 2 bases from J; junction bases left unmatched: 0.

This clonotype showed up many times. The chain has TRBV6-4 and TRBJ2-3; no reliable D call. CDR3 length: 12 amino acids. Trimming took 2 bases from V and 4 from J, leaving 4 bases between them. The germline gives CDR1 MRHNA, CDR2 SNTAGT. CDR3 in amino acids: CASSDAADTQYF. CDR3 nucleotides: TGTGCCAGCAGTGACGCAGCAGATACGCAGTATTTT.

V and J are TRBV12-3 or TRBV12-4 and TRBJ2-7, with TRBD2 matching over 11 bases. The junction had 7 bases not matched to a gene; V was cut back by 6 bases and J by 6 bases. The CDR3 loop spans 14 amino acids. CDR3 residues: CASSPLAGAFEQYF. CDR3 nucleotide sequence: TGTGCCAGCAGCCCACTAGCGGGAGCTTTCGAGCAGTACTTC.

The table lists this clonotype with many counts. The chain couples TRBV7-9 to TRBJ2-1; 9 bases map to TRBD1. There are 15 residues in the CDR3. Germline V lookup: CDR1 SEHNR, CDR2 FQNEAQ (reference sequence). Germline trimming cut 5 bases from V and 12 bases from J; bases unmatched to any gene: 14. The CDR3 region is CASSGAGTGFRGQFF. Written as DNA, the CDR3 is TGTGCCAGCAGCGGAGCCGGGACAGGGTTTCGAGGGCAGTTCTTC.

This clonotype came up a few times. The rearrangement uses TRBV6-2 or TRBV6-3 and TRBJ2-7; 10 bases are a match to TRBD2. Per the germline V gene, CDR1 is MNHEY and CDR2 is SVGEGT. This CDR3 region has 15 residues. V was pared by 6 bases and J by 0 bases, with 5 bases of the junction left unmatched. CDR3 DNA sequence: TGTGCCAGCAGGGGACTAGCGCCGAGCTCCTACGAGCAGTACGTC. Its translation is CASRGLAPSSYEQYV.

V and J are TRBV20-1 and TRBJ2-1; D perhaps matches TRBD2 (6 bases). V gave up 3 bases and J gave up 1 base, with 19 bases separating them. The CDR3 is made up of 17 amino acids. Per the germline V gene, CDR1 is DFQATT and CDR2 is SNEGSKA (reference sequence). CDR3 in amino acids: CSARSFRLAKSYNEQFF. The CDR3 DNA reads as TGCAGTGCTAGGAGTTTCCGGCTAGCGAAGTCCTACAATGAGCAGTTCTTC.

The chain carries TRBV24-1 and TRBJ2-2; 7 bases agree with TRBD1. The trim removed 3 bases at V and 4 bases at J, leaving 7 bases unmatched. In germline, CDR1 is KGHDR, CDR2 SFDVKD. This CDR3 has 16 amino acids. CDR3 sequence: CATSDPNRDSTGELFF. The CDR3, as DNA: TGTGCCACCAGTGATCCTAACCGGGACAGCACCGGGGAGCTGTTTTTT.

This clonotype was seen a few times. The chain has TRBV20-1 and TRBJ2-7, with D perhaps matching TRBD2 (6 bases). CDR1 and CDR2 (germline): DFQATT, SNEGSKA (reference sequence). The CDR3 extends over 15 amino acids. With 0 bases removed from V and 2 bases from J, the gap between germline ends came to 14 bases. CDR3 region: CSARDISGPTYEQYF. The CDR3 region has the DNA TGCAGTGCTAGAGATATTAGCGGACCTACCTACGAGCAGTACTTC.

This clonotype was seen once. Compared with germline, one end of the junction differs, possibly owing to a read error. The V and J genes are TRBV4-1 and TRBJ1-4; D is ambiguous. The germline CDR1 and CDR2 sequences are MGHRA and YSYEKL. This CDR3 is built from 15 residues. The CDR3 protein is CASSQVGRRDERLFF. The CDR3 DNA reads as TGCGCCAGCAGCCAAGTCGGCAGGAGGGATGAAAGACTGTTTTTT.

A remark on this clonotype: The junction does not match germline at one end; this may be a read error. The DNA of the CDR3 is TGTGCTAGCAGCCGATCGACAGGGGTGGGTGAGGAGACCCAGTACTTC. This gives the protein CASSRSTGVGEETQYF. This chain links TRBV7-7 with TRBJ2-5; 8 bases line up with TRBD1. Germline loops: CDR1 SSHAT, CDR2 FNYEAQ (reference sequence). The CDR3 runs to 16 residues. Full variable domain (outside the CDR3, taken from reference TRBV7-7 and TRBJ2-5): GAGVSQSPRYKVTKRGQDVTLRCDPISSHATLYWYQQALGQGPEFLTYFNYEAQPDKSGLPSDRFSAERPEGSISTLTIQRTEQRDSAMYRCASSRSTGVGEETQYFGPGTRLLVL.

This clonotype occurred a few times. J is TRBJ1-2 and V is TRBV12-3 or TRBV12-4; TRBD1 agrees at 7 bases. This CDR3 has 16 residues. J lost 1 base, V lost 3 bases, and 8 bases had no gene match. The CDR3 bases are TGTGCCAGCAGTTTTCGGACAGGAACCCGTAACTATGGCTACACCTTC. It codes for CASSFRTGTRNYGYTF.

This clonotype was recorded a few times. As DNA, the CDR3 is TGTGCCAGCAGCTTAGCGATAGAGCGTAAAGAGACCCAGTACTTC. It codes for CASSLAIERKETQYF. This rearrangement joins TRBV7-6 to TRBJ2-5; D is undetermined. Trimming cost V 0 bases and J 3 bases, with 11 bases left between them. Germline V gives CDR1 SGHVS, CDR2 FNYEAQ. This CDR3 has 15 amino acids.

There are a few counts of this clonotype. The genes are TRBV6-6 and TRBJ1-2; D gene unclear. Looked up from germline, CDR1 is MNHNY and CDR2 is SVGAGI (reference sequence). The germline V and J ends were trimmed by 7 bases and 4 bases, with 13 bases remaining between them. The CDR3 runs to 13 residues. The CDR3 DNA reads TGTGCCAGCACCTACGGCCGGGGCTATGGCTACACCTTC. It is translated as CASTYGRGYGYTF.

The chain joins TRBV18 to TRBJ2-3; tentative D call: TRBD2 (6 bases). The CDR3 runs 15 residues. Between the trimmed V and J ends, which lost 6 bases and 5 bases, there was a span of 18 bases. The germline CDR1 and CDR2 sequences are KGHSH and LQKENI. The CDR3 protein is CASSLVSGVGDTQYF. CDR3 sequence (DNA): TGTGCCAGCTCCCTTGTTTCGGGAGTGGGAGATACGCAGTATTTT.

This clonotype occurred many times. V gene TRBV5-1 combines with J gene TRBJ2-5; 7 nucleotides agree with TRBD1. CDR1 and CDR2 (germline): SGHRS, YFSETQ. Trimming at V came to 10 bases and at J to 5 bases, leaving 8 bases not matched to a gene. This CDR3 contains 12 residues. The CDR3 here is CASRQGQETQYF. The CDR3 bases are TGCGCCTCCAGACAGGGTCAGGAGACCCAGTACTTC.